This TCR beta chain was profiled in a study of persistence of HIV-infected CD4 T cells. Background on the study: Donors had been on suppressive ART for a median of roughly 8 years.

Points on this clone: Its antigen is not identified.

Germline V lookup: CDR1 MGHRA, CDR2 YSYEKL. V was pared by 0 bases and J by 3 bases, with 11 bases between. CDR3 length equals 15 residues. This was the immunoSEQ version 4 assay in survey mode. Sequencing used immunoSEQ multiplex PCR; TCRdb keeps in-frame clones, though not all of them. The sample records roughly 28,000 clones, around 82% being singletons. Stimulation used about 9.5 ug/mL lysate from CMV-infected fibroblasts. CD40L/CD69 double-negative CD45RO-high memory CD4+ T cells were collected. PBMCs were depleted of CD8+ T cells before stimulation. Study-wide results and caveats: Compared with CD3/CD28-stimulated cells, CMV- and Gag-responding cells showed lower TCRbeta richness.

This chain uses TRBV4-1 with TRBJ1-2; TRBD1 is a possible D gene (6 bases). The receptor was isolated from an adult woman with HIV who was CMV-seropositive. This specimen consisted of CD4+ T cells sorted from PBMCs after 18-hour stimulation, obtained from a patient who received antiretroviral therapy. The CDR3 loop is CASSQEGGPDYGYTF. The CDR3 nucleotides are TGCGCCAGCAGCCAAGAGGGGGGCCCCGACTATGGCTACACCTTC.